This record covers a single TCR beta chain. Antigen specificity is unknown. These data are taken from a study of breast tumors, draining lymph nodes, adjacent tissues. Breast cancer patients provided tissue from their axillary draining lymph nodes. Overall study findings and caveats: The data were judged consistent with most tumor T cells coming from lymph node and expanding in tumor. Tumors had less TCR diversity than lymph nodes, more than nontumor tissue. Compared with basal-like, luminal-like tumors shared significantly more repertoire with nontumor tissue.

Trimming removed 2 bases from V and 8 bases from J; junction bases left unmatched: 10. Germline V lookup: CDR1 SGHAT, CDR2 FQNNGV. The length of the CDR3 is 16 residues. TCRdb recomputed calls from the multiplex PCR reads with MiXCR, one row per CDR3 protein. The data contain 120,000 or so distinct CDR3 sequences, 15% to 20% of them singletons. What was sequenced was axillary lymph node tissue. The source of this sequence is a female donor with breast cancer. Some clones in this sample may be carry-over from other donors' samples. This chain links TRBV11-2 with TRBJ1-4; TRBD1 aligns across 8 bases. CDR3 in DNA: TGTGCCAGCAGCTTAAGCCAGGGGGCCTTTGGGGAAAAACTGTTTTTT. It codes for CASSLSQGAFGEKLFF.